The rows below give T cell receptor beta chains drawn from one sample of a study of shared clonotypes between healthy human individuals. TCRdb's copy holds only in-frame clones and misses some; the assay was immunoSEQ multiplex PCR. The table has roughly 2.4 million clones, approximately 94% seen once. Sequenced sample: naive CD4+ T cells sorted from blood. Receptors were obtained from a man in his late teens or twenties in good health. The conserved cysteine and the conserved F or W are not part of the CDR3 here.

v_gene | CDR3aa
TRBV9 | ASSPRQTMGETQY
TRBV7-9 | ASSVSGTGVRNEQF
TRBV7-9 | ASSYWGGQGRYAF
TRBV5-1 | ASSLEVGGGLYEQY
TRBV21-1 | ASSIPPDNYGYT
TRBV29-1 | SVTGTSGTDTQY
TRBV10-2 | ASKGGYGYT
TRBV10-2 | ASRPPDRSYEQY
TRBV19 | ASSRDRNQPQH
TRBV7-2 | ASSLASGLQETQY
TRBV2 | ASSRSGTGGSGGYT
TRBV7-9 | ASSTGTIAEAF
TRBV19 | ASSIAWQAGALGGYT
TRBV4-2 | ASSQTGQPIYGYT
TRBV6-1 | ASSERIGFTGELF
TRBV4-3 | ASSQILSGFETQY
TRBV7-8 | ASSAQRGFSYEQY
TRBV12-5 | ASGERTGGETQY
TRBV5-5 | ASSPAGGYGYT
TRBV6-7 | ASSSDRCPPPNSPLH
TRBV27 | ASRLQGAGGYT
TRBV7-9 | ASSLGGQGTEAF
TRBV7-2 | ASSLGAGSYNEQF
TRBV10-3 | AIRPDTRYEQY
TRBV4-1 | ASRSPVRDNEQF
TRBV28 | ASSSGQGAPYGYT
TRBV4-2 | ASSTADRSIAKNIQY
TRBV30 | AWTRLAGAYNEQF
TRBV18 | ASSPGGETQY
TRBV7-9 | ASSLALGASNWETQY
TRBV5-1 | ASSGTYEQY
TRBV7-9 | ASSLAGADTQY
TRBV2 | ASSESGSETQY
TRBV30 | AWSEGLQGAATQY
TRBV18 | ASSPPGLDSHEQF
TRBV5-1 | ASSPRSPHTEAF
TRBV30 | AWSAGRGGLGTGELF
TRBV2 | ASLGEAKNIQY
TRBV11-2 | ASSFRDKQETQY
TRBV6-1 | ASSLTRADNSPLH
TRBV6-5 | ASSYGTGSPNEKLF
TRBV10-3 | AISESLPVAGGEETQY
TRBV27 | ASSTLLQEHQY
TRBV2 | ASSEANSNQPQH
TRBV7-2 | ASSRDRALGETQY
TRBV5-1 | ASSWDTGKLSDG
TRBV9 | ASSGRGLSTDTQY
TRBV5-1 | ASSLSGTENEKLF
TRBV5-6 | ASSFSSGYT
TRBV11-3 | ASSFFPSGEQY
TRBV19 | ASYPGTVSLAANVLT
TRBV7-2 | ASSLAAIADTQY
TRBV6-1 | ASSEGRQGIYEQY
TRBV15 | ATSGGTAAPPFYT
TRBV6-5 | ASSPGGGRVQPQH
TRBV2 | ASRGGGDRIRNEQF
TRBV15 | ATSRTGGGGTQY
TRBV28 | ASSTGRAGGVQAF
TRBV29-1 | SSHKGTNTEAF
TRBV10-2 | ASSAGEGYGYT